Listed below are T cell receptor beta chains from one sample, sequenced in a study of neurological immune-mediated disorders. From the 5' RACE reads, TCRdb called clonotypes with MiXCR, one entry per CDR3 protein. The data hold about 82,000 distinct CDR3 sequences, with about 2.5% observed a single time. Material for sequencing was PBMCs. All receptors derive from a woman in her thirties with multiple sclerosis. Each CDR3 is given without its conserved first and last residue.

TRBJ1-2,TRBV20-1,SARDLDILNYGYT
TRBJ1-3,TRBV6-5,ASSFSNRGRGNTIY
TRBJ2-3,TRBV5-1,ASSYTTDTQY
TRBJ1-3,TRBV20-1,SAKRTGGSSGNTIY
TRBJ2-1,TRBV6-4,ASSDSGGEQF
TRBJ1-2,TRBV5-1,ASSPISGTGDGYT
TRBJ2-3,TRBV25-1,ASADIDTQY
TRBJ2-1,TRBV29-1,SVEAGTRDEQF
TRBJ2-3,TRBV5-1,ASSLVLPDTQY
TRBJ2-7,TRBV7-2,ASTLAADYEQY
TRBJ2-1,TRBV20-1,SAPREAGYDYNEQF
TRBJ1-2,TRBV18,ASSTGTLGYGYT
TRBJ1-3,TRBV12-3/TRBV12-4,ASSTGQEGYTIY
TRBJ2-1,TRBV7-3,ASSPGPQDYNEQF
TRBJ2-7,TRBV5-6,ASSSVREGPYEQY
TRBJ2-3,TRBV7-8,ASSPSPTDTQY
TRBJ2-3,TRBV27,ASGPLGSGTDTQY
TRBJ1-1,TRBV20-1,SATGTDYMNTEAF
TRBJ2-5,TRBV5-5,ASSLLARLTGETQY
TRBJ2-4,TRBV29-1,SVEGGGRNIQY
TRBJ1-2,TRBV20-1,SATGPDGYT
TRBJ2-3,TRBV6-6,ASSYSKEVSDTQY
TRBJ2-1,TRBV11-1,ASSTGLETEQF
TRBJ2-3,TRBV19,ASSGRDSISESTQY
TRBJ1-2,TRBV7-2,ASKGASLYGYT
TRBJ2-7,TRBV24-1,ATSDGLAYEQY
TRBJ2-3,TRBV5-1,ASSYGYTDTDTQY
TRBJ1-1,TRBV5-1,ASSLERFRRRETNTEAF
TRBJ2-3,TRBV5-1,ASSLAASGSSSTDTQY
TRBJ2-7,TRBV9,ASSALAASSYEQY
TRBJ2-5,TRBV4-3,ASSQLAGAQETQY
TRBJ1-2,TRBV28,ASSSTSQGLRNGYT
TRBJ1-1,TRBV7-7,ASSILSREDTEAF
TRBJ2-3,TRBV20-1,SARGTLSGGTNTDTQY
TRBJ2-3,TRBV13,ASSLAGVADTQY
TRBJ2-1,TRBV6-4,ASSAAGLAGGSSYNEQF
TRBJ2-1,TRBV7-2,ASSWAGPTDNEQF
TRBJ2-5,TRBV9,ASSVEDRYQETQY
TRBJ1-5,TRBV27,ASSPGQGNQPQH
TRBJ2-5,TRBV3-1,ASSQYQKETQY
TRBJ1-4,TRBV5-1,ASSLVGVKEKLF
TRBJ2-2,TRBV5-1,ASRVSKGDTGELF
TRBJ2-7,TRBV20-1,SARDLYRDAYEQY
TRBJ1-1,TRBV5-1,ASSLKGQGITEAF